One and the same sample provided the 8 T cell receptor beta chains below, sequenced in a study of CD8 T cell repertoires and HIV-1 epitope variants. Their target antigens are unknown. Assay used: immunoSEQ multiplex PCR; TCRdb lists only in-frame clones, some missing. The sample contains 5,000 or so clones, about two thirds of which appear only once. The sample comprised cultured CD8+ T cells derived from PBMCs. These receptors originate from a male donor with HIV.

This chain connects TRBV7-9 to TRBJ1-1, with TRBD1 as a possible D gene (5 bases). Germline V gives CDR1 SEHNR, CDR2 FQNEAQ (reference sequence). Deletions cut 7 bases from V and 3 bases from J, with 18 bases between. The CDR3 totals 15 residues. Written as DNA, the CDR3 is TGTGCCAGCAACCCGTCCATGGGGCGGGACACTGAAGCTTTCTTT. Its protein is CASNPSMGRDTEAFF.

This chain joins TRBV2 and TRBJ2-3; D unresolved. V lost 10 bases to trimming and J lost 2 bases, with 10 bases between them. The CDR3 has 12 residues. Germline V gene sequence: CDR1 SNHLY, CDR2 FYNNEI. The CDR3 DNA follows: TGTGCCATCCAGACCTTCACAGATACGCAGTATTTT. Its protein is CAIQTFTDTQYF.

The J gene is TRBJ2-5, the V gene TRBV5-6; maybe TRBD2 (6 bases). This CDR3 comprises 13 residues. The germline V gene has CDR1 SGHDT and CDR2 YYEEEE. V shed 3 bases and J shed 4 bases, with 10 bases lying between them. The CDR3 reads CASSSWDSETQYF. In nucleotides, the CDR3 is TGTGCCAGCAGCTCCTGGGACTCAGAGACCCAGTACTTC.

By frequency in the sample, this clone is medium-sized (0.01 to 0.1%). The CDR3 sequence: CASSLGQGLIRYTF. The CDR3, as DNA: TGTGCCAGCAGCTTGGGGCAGGGGCTGATACGCTACACCTTC. This chain links TRBV5-6 with TRBJ1-2, with D tentatively TRBD1 (6 bases). Germline lookup yields CDR1 SGHDT and CDR2 YYEEEE. V was cut by 0 bases and J by 9 bases, with 15 bases left in between. The CDR3 is 14 residues long.

The chain recombines TRBV4-3 with TRBJ2-1; no definite D call. The CDR3 has 14 amino acids. V dropped 1 base and J dropped 6 bases, with 10 bases sitting between them. CDR1 is LGHNA, CDR2 YSLEER, per germline. The CDR3 DNA sequence: TGCGCCAGCAGCCAAGTGCAGCAAGCCAATGAGCAGTTCTTC. Translation: CASSQVQQANEQFF.

The chain is built from TRBV27 and TRBJ2-7, with D possibly being TRBD2 (5 bases). The CDR3 has 12 amino acids. In germline, CDR1 is MNHEY, CDR2 SMNVEV (reference sequence). V was cut by 9 bases and J by 0 bases, with 9 bases left in between. The CDR3 loop is CASRGNSYEQYF. The DNA of the CDR3 is TGTGCCAGTAGAGGGAACTCCTACGAGCAGTACTTC.

The CDR3 reads CASSLDFGQGSYMNTEAFF. For the CDR3, the DNA is TGTGCCAGCAGCTTGGATTTTGGACAGGGGTCATACATGAACACTGAAGCTTTCTTT. This chain connects TRBV5-6 to TRBJ1-1; 9 positions match TRBD1. Germline CDR1 SGHDT, CDR2 YYEEEE. The CDR3 spans 19 residues. V lost 0 bases to trimming and J lost 0 bases; unmatched junction nucleotides: 12.

The chain carries TRBV7-3 and TRBJ1-1; D is unresolved. Germline CDR1 reads SGHTA; CDR2 reads FQGTGA. The CDR3 consists of 13 residues. The germline V and J ends were trimmed by 6 bases and 1 base, with 9 bases remaining between them. The CDR3 nucleotides are TGTGCCAGCAGGGACTCAGGGAACACTGAAGCTTTCTTT. It yields the protein CASRDSGNTEAFF.